The following is a TCR beta chain sequence with its context. Its specificity is not known. TCRdb re-called the RACE reads through MiXCR, storing one row per CDR3 protein. Of about 340,000 distinct CDR3 sequences in the sample, approximately 6.3% were seen once. The data derive from a study of human T cells and chemical hapten exposure. As to time point: patch test 1, 2 weeks after DPC sensitization. The treatment was: therapeutic diphenylcyclopropenone sensitization with weekly scalp DPC. The study, taken as a whole, reports: Donors' alopecia may make their immune response differ from healthy people's. In comparison with controls, expanded TCRs gave rise to a significantly larger number of large CDR3 similarity clusters.

This CDR3 has 15 amino acids. V lost 5 bases to trimming and J lost 6 bases; unmatched junction nucleotides: 10. The V gene's germline CDR1 is MNHEY and CDR2 SMNVEV (reference sequence). This chain connects TRBV27 to TRBJ2-5; 9 nucleotides match TRBD2. This TCR came from a woman younger than 30 with alopecia areata. Some clones in this sample may be carry-over from other donors' samples. The material sequenced was whole blood, taken in connection with sensitization to the hapten diphenylcyclopropenone (DPC). CDR3 nucleotides: TGTGCCAGCAGTCCCGCGGCGGGGGGGCTAAAGACCCAGTACTTC. The encoded protein is CASSPAAGGLKTQYF.